One and the same sample provided the 6 T cell receptor beta chains below, sequenced in a study of cytomegalovirus exposure and HLA in healthy donors. In the PCR, 60 Vbeta and 13 Jbeta primers were used. Sequencing used immunoSEQ multiplex PCR; TCRdb keeps in-frame clones, though not all of them. This table holds under 200,000 clones, over 75% found once. Specimen: PBMCs. The receptors were gathered from a human donor in good health.

The CDR3 region has the DNA TGCGCCAGCAGCCAGACAACCGGGACAGCTGAAGCTTTCTTT. Translated: CASSQTTGTAEAFF. The chain recombines TRBV4-3 with TRBJ1-1; 7 positions agree with TRBD1. Germline-derived CDR1 and CDR2 are LGHNA and YSLEER. V gave up 3 bases and J gave up 6 bases; unmatched junction bases: 7. The CDR3 is 14 residues long.

This chain uses TRBV19 with TRBJ2-7, with 7 nucleotides matching TRBD1. J was trimmed by 0 bases and V by 4 bases; bases with no gene match: 9. CDR3 size: 16 residues. Germline V gene sequence: CDR1 LNHDA, CDR2 SQIVND (reference sequence). The CDR3 here is CASSTIQGMGSYEQYF. The CDR3 region has the DNA TGTGCCAGTAGTACGATACAGGGGATGGGCTCCTACGAGCAGTACTTC. Combining the CDR3 with reference TRBV19 and TRBJ2-7 gives the whole variable domain DGGITQSPKYLFRKEGQNVTLSCEQNLNHDAMYWYRQDPGQGLRLIYYSQIVNDFQKGDIAEGYSVSREKKESFPLTVTSAQKNPTAFYLCASSTIQGMGSYEQYFGPGTRLTVT.

The J gene is TRBJ1-6, the V gene TRBV5-4; TRBD1 agrees at 9 bases. V lost 4 bases and J lost 6; bases outside the gene matches: 5. CDR1 and CDR2 from the germline V gene are SGHNT and YYREEE (reference sequence). The CDR3 totals 15 residues. This CDR3 reads CASSPQGAGNSPLHF. CDR3 in DNA: TGTGCCAGCAGCCCACAGGGGGCTGGTAATTCACCCCTCCACTTT. The complete variable domain, with remaining parts taken from reference TRBV5-4 and TRBJ1-6, reads ETGVTQSPTHLIKTRGQQVTLRCSSQSGHNTVSWYQQALGQGPQFIFQYYREEENGRGNFPPRFSGLQFPNYSSELNVNALELDDSALYLCASSPQGAGNSPLHFGNGTRLTVT.

This clone has only a few counts. The CDR3, as DNA: TGCGCCAGCAGCCAACCTTCGGGACAGGGGACCGGGGAGCTGTTTTTT. Protein: CASSQPSGQGTGELFF. This sequence joins TRBV4-3 and TRBJ2-2, with 10 bases matching TRBD1. V gave up 2 bases and J gave up 5 bases; unmatched junction bases: 5. Germline loops: CDR1 LGHNA, CDR2 YSLEER. The CDR3 consists of 16 residues.

The J gene is TRBJ2-5, the V gene TRBV10-3; 7 bases line up with TRBD1. V gave up 4 bases and J gave up 0 bases; unmatched junction bases: 11. CDR3 length equals 17 residues. The V gene's germline CDR1 is ENHRY and CDR2 SYGVKD. The CDR3 bases are TGTGCCATCAGTGCTTCAGCTTTTCAGGGGGACCAAGAGACCCAGTACTTC. Its translation is CAISASAFQGDQETQYF.

The chain links TRBV7-3 to TRBJ1-6; TRBD1 matches at 7 bases. The CDR3 totals 16 residues. Germline V gene data show CDR1 as SGHTA and CDR2 as FQGTGA. After removal of 5 bases from V and 7 bases from J, the junction contained 11 bases not matched to a gene. The CDR3 nucleotides read TGTGCCAGCAGCCCCCAACGACAGGGTTCGAATTCACCCCTCCACTTT. Its translation is CASSPQRQGSNSPLHF.